This T cell receptor beta chain was recovered during a study of T-cell reconstitution after alpha-beta-depleted transplantation in children. The CDR3 loop spans 16 amino acids. Per germline, CDR1 SGDLS and CDR2 YYNGEE. V was trimmed by 0 bases and J by 0 bases, leaving 9 bases between them. The TCRbeta library incorporated unique molecular identifiers. TCRdb passed the PCR reads through MiXCR, listing each CDR3 protein once. The repertoire holds around 200,000 distinct CDR3 sequences, with 8% to 10% as singletons. The clonotype was recovered from a human donor who donated a stem cell graft to a child with acute lymphoblastic leukemia. The material was PBMCs from the stem cell graft donor, obtained from the stem cell graft. The rearrangement links TRBV9 to TRBJ2-2; D unresolved. CDR3 sequence: CASSVGSSANTGELFF. The CDR3 DNA reads TGTGCCAGCAGCGTAGGATCGAGCGCGAACACCGGGGAGCTGTTTTTT.